This T cell receptor beta chain was captured in a study of blood T cell repertoires in COVID-19. Study information: Samples representing acute and convalescent COVID-19 were sourced from the United States, Italy and Spain.

Profiled with immunoSEQ multiplex PCR; TCRdb holds only in-frame clones, not every one. The sample lists tens of thousands of clones; about 88% were seen once. Germline V gene data show CDR1 as SNHLY and CDR2 as FYNNEI. V was shortened by 1 base and J by 7 bases, with 11 bases between the two germline ends. This CDR3 has 14 amino acids. The source material was peripheral blood. The sequence came from a man between 65 and 79 years old with active or convalescent COVID-19. This chain uses TRBV2 with TRBJ1-3; no clear D. The CDR3 here is CASSEDILWNTIYF. In DNA, the CDR3 is TGTGCCAGCAGTGAAGACATATTGTGGAACACCATATATTTT.